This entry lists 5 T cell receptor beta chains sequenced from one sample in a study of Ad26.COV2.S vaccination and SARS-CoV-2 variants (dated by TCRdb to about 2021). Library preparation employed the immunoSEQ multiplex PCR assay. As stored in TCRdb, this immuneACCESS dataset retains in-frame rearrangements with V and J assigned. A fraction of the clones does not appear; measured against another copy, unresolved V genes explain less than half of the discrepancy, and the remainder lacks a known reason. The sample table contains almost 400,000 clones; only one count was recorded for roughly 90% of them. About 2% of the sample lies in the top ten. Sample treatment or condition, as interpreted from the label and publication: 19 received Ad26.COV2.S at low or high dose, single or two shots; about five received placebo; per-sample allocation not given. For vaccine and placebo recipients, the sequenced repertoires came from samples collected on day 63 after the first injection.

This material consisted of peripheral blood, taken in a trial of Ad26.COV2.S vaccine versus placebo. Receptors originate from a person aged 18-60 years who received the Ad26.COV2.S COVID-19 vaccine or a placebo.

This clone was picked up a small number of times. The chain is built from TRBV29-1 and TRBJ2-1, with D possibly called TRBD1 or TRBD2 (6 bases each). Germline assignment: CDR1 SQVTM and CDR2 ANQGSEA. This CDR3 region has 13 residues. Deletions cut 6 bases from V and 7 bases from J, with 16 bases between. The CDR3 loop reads CSVGSGAQNEQFF. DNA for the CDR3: TGCAGCGTGGGCTCGGGGGCCCAGAATGAGCAGTTCTTC.

The chain's CDR3 is CASSRPGQGKNQPQHF. The DNA for the CDR3 is TGTGCCAGTAGTCGACCTGGACAGGGAAAGAATCAGCCCCAGCATTTT. The V and J genes are TRBV19 and TRBJ1-5; 8 nucleotides align to TRBD1. V was clipped by 5 bases and J by 4 bases; unmatched bases: 10. The CDR3 consists of 16 residues. The germline V gene encodes CDR1 LNHDA and CDR2 SQIVND (reference sequence). The whole variable domain, filled in from reference TRBV19 and TRBJ1-5, reads DGGITQSPKYLFRKEGQNVTLSCEQNLNHDAMYWYRQDPGQGLRLIYYSQIVNDFQKGDIAEGYSVSREKKESFPLTVTSAQKNPTAFYLCASSRPGQGKNQPQHFGDGTRLSIL.

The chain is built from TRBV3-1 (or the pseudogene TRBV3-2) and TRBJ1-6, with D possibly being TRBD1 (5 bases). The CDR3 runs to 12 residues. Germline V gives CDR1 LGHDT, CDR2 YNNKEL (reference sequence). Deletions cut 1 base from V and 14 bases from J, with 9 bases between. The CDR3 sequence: CASSQGLRALHF. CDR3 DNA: TGTGCCAGCAGCCAAGGCCTCAGGGCCCTCCACTTT.

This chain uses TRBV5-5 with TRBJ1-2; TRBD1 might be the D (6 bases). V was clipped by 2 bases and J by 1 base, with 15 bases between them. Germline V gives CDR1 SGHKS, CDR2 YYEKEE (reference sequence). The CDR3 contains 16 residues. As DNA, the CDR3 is TGTGCCAGCAGCTTCCTACAGGGTCCGGGTAACTATGGCTACACCTTC. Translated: CASSFLQGPGNYGYTF.

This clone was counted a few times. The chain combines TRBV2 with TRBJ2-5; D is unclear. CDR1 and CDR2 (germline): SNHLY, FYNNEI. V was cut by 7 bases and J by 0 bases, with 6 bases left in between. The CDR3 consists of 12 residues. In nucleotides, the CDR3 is TGTGCCAGCACGACGTACCAAGAGACCCAGTACTTC. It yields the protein CASTTYQETQYF.